This passage covers 6 T cell receptor beta chains from one sample sequenced in a study of Ad26.COV2.S vaccination and SARS-CoV-2 variants. Documented treatment: about 20 received Ad26.COV2.S at low or high dose, single or two shots; 5 received placebo; per-sample allocation not given. Collection of samples fell on day 63 after the first vaccine or placebo injection. Sequencing was performed with immunoSEQ multiplex PCR; in TCRdb, only in-frame clones are kept and a portion is missing. The sample has roughly 410,000 clones, roughly 80% seen once. The sample consisted of peripheral blood, taken in a trial of Ad26.COV2.S vaccine versus placebo. The receptor set was obtained from a person between 18 and 65 years old who received the Ad26.COV2.S COVID-19 vaccine or a placebo.

V usage is TRBV27 and J usage is TRBJ1-4; D might be TRBD1 (5 bases). Trimming removed 2 bases from V and 12 bases from J, with 16 bases in between. The CDR3 totals 14 residues. CDR1 MNHEY and CDR2 SMNVEV come from the germline V gene (reference sequence). The DNA for the CDR3 is TGTGCCAGCAGTTTAAGGGGTGCAAGCGATGAACTGTTTTTT. It yields the protein CASSLRGASDELFF. The complete variable domain, with remaining parts taken from reference TRBV27 and TRBJ1-4, reads EAQVTQNPRYLITVTGKKLTVTCSQNMNHEYMSWYRQDPGLGLRQIYYSMNVEVTDKGDVPEGYKVSRKEKRNFPLILESPSPNQTSLYFCASSLRGASDELFFGSGTQLSVL.

The CDR3 nucleotides are TGCGCCAGCAGCTCTCCGACTAGCGGGAGTCGCGGCGAGCAGTACTTC. Encoded protein: CASSSPTSGSRGEQYF. This chain joins TRBV5-1 and TRBJ2-7, with 12 bases fitting TRBD2. Unmatched junction bases numbered 10, after V lost 3 bases and J lost 6 bases. Germline CDR1 is SGHRS and CDR2 is YFSETQ. The CDR3 loop spans 16 amino acids.

This chain joins TRBV4-1 and TRBJ1-3, with D hard to call. Trimming removed 2 bases at V and 6 bases at J, with 14 bases between. This CDR3 comprises 15 residues. The germline CDR1 and CDR2 sequences are MGHRA and YSYEKL. The CDR3 nucleotides read TGCGCCAGCAGCCAATCTTCAGTGCCCGCAAACACCATATATTTT. Its protein product is CASSQSSVPANTIYF.

The chain employs TRBV7-3 and TRBJ2-1; TRBD2 aligns across 11 bases. Germline V gene sequence: CDR1 SGHTA, CDR2 FQGTGA. The J segment lost 8 bases and the V segment lost 5 bases, leaving 8 bases of the junction unmatched. The CDR3 is made up of 15 amino acids. The CDR3 sequence is CASSNPGLAVDEQFF. CDR3 sequence (DNA): TGTGCCAGCAGCAATCCGGGACTAGCGGTCGATGAGCAGTTCTTC.

V and J are TRBV7-8 and TRBJ2-7, with D possibly TRBD2 on 5 matching bases. Germline values: CDR1 SGHVS, CDR2 FQNEAQ. With 8 bases removed from V and 2 bases from J, the gap between germline ends came to 7 bases. The CDR3 is 11 residues long. Here the CDR3 DNA reads TGTGCCAGCGGACTTCCCTACGAGCAGTACTTC. Its translation: CASGLPYEQYF.

This clone has ten or more counts. V and J are TRBV11-2 and TRBJ1-1; D uncertain. The CDR3 contains 15 residues. Germline CDR1 SGHAT, CDR2 FQNNGV. Trimming cost V 3 bases and J 5 bases, with 16 bases left between them. CDR3 coding DNA: TGTGCCAGCAGCTTTCCCCCTCCCATGCGGACTGAAGCTTTCTTT. Its protein product is CASSFPPPMRTEAFF. The entire variable domain, with the rest obtained from reference TRBV11-2 and TRBJ1-1, is as follows: EAGVAQSPRYKIIEKRQSVAFWCNPISGHATLYWYQQILGQGPKLLIQFQNNGVVDDSQLPKDRFSAERLKGVDSTLKIQPAKLEDSAVYLCASSFPPPMRTEAFFGQGTRLTVV.